Presented here are 4 T cell receptor beta chains from one specimen sequenced in a study of T cells after yellow fever vaccination. TCRdb fed the 5' RACE reads into MiXCR, producing one record per CDR3 protein. The sample records roughly 45,000 distinct CDR3 sequences, approximately 6.3% being singletons. Here the sequenced sample was PBMCs, either bulk or a sorted T-cell subset (CD4+, CD8+, memory, or dextramer-sorted; not recorded which), taken 45 days after the yellow fever booster vaccination. The receptors derive from a man aged 25-45 years who received the YFV17D yellow fever vaccine.

This clonotype was counted many times. The rearrangement links TRBV20-1 to TRBJ2-7; 7 bases match TRBD1. J gave up 5 bases and V 3 bases, and 10 bases lay outside the gene matches. CDR1 and CDR2 from the germline V gene are DFQATT and SNEGSKA (reference sequence). This CDR3 contains 14 residues. CDR3 region: CSASSAKTGNEQYF. Written as DNA, the CDR3 is TGCAGTGCTAGCTCGGCAAAGACAGGGAACGAGCAGTACTTC.

This clonotype was picked up a small number of times. CDR3: CASSVGQGAYEQYF. The CDR3 nucleotides read TGTGCCAGCAGCGTAGGGCAGGGAGCCTACGAGCAGTACTTC. This chain joins TRBV9 and TRBJ2-7, with D perhaps being TRBD1 or TRBD2 (5 bases each). Looked up from germline, CDR1 is SGDLS and CDR2 is YYNGEE. V gave up 0 bases and J gave up 2 bases, with 9 bases separating them. The CDR3 loop spans 14 amino acids.

This clonotype is labeled as medium-sized. J is TRBJ1-1 and V is TRBV7-9, with no clear D. Germline CDR1 is SEHNR and CDR2 is FQNEAQ (reference sequence). The CDR3 is 11 amino acids. The V end was cut by 5 bases, the J end by 7 bases, with 8 bases between. The CDR3, as DNA: TGTGCCAGCAGCCGGACCCTTGAAGCTTTCTTT. Translation gives CASSRTLEAFF.

This sequence joins TRBV20-1 and TRBJ1-6, with D maybe TRBD1 (5 bases). Germline loops: CDR1 DFQATT, CDR2 SNEGSKA (reference sequence). V was pared by 3 bases and J by 3 bases, with 15 bases between. The CDR3 contains 16 residues. CDR3 DNA: TGCAGTGCTAGGGGCCAGGCTGACAGCTATAATTCACCCCTCCACTTT. Translated, it gives CSARGQADSYNSPLHF.